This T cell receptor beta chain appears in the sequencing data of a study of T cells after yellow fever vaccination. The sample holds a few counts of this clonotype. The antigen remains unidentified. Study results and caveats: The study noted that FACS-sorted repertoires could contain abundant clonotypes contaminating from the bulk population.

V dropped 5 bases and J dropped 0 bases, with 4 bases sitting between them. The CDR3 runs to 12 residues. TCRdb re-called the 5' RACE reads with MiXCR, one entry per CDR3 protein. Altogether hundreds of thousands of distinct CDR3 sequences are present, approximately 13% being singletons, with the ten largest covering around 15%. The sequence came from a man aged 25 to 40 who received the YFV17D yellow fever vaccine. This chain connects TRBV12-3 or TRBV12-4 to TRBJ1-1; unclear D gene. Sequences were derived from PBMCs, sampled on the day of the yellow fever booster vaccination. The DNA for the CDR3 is TGTGCCAGCAGTGCTATGAACACTGAAGCTTTCTTT. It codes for CASSAMNTEAFF.